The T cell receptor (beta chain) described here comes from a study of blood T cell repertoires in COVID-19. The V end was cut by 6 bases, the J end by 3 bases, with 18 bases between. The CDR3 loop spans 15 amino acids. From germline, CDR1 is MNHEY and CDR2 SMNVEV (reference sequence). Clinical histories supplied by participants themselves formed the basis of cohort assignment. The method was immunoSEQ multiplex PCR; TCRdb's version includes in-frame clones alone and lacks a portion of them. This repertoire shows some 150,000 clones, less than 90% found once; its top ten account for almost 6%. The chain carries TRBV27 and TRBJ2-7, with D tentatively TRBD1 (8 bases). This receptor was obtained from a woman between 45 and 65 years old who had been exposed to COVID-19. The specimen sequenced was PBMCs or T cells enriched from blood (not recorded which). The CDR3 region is CASSQTGGGYYEQYF. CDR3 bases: TGTGCCAGCAGCCAAACAGGGGGGGGTTACTACGAGCAGTACTTC.